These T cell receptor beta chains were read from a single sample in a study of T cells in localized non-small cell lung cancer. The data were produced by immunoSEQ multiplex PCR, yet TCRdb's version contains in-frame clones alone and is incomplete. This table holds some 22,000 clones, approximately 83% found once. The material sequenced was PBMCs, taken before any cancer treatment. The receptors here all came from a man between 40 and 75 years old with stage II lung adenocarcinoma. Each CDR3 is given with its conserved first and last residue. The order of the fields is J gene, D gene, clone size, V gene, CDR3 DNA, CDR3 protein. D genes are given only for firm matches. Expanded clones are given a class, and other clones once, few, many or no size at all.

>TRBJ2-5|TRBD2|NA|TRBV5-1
TGCGCCAGCAGCTTGGGGGTTCTAGCGGGGACTCAAGAGACCCAGTACTTC
CASSLGVLAGTQETQYF
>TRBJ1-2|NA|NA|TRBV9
TGTGCCAGCAGCGCACCACCGGGGTCCGGCGGCTATGGCTACACCTTC
CASSAPPGSGGYGYTF
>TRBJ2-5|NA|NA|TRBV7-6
TGTGCCAGCAGCTTGGGGGGCGCACGGGAGGAGACCCAGTACTTC
CASSLGGAREETQYF
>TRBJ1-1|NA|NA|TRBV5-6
TGTGCCAGCAGCCCAAGTTGGCATTCATCTGAAGCTTTCTTT
CASSPSWHSSEAFF
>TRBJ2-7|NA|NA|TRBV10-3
TGTGCCATCAGTGGGTCCGAGACCCAGTTTAACTTC
CAISGSETQFNF
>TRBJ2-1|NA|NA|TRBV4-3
TGCGCCAGCAGCCAAGCCTTCCCGAGCGGTGAGCAGTTCTTC
CASSQAFPSGEQFF
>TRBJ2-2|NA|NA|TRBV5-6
TGTGCCAGCAGCTTGGTAGGCGGCAGGGGGGTCATGAGGACCGGGGAGCTGTTTTTT
CASSLVGGRGVMRTGELFF
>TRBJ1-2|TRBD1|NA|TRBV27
TGTGCCAGCAGCCTAGGGGGGGACAGATTTAACTATGGCTACACCTTC
CASSLGGDRFNYGYTF
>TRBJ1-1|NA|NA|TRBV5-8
TGTGCCAGCCCCATCCTGACAGGCCCACCGAACACTGAAGCTTTCTTT
CASPILTGPPNTEAFF
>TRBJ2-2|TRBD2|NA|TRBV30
TGTGCCTGGAGTGTCCAACGGACTAGCGGGAGAGGGAGCACCGGGGAGCTGTTTTTT
CAWSVQRTSGRGSTGELFF
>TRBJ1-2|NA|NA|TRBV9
TGTGCCAGCAGCATGGGGAGGGCCCTCAACTATGGCTACACCTTC
CASSMGRALNYGYTF
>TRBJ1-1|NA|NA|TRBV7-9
TGTGCCAGCCGAGGGGACGGGGGGAACACTGAAGCTTTCTTT
CASRGDGGNTEAFF
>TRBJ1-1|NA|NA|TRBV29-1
TGCAGCGTTCACATGAACACTGAAGCTTTCTTT
CSVHMNTEAFF
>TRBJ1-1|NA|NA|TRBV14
TGTGCCAGCAGCCAAGAAAAACCAACGGACACTGAAGCTTTCTTT
CASSQEKPTDTEAFF
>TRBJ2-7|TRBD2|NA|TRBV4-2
TGTGCCAGCAGCCGCGTGGGGACTAGCGGGAAGACCTACGAGCAGTACTTC
CASSRVGTSGKTYEQYF
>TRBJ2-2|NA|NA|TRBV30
TGTGCCTGGAGTGCTACAGGGATGTTAGGCGGGGAGCTGTTTTTT
CAWSATGMLGGELFF
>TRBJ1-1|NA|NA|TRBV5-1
TGCGCCAGCAGCTTGGAAAATCTGGGCCGCAACACTGAAGCTTTCTTT
CASSLENLGRNTEAFF
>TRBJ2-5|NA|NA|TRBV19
TGTGCCAGCCGCCCCCTGGGGGTTGAGACCCAGTACTTC
CASRPLGVETQYF
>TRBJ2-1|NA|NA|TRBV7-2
TGTGCCAGCAGCTTATTTTTGTCCGACTGGAGCTCCTACAATGAGCAGTTCTTC
CASSLFLSDWSSYNEQFF
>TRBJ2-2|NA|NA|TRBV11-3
TGTGCCAGCAGCTTGGACTCGATGAACACCGGGGAGCTGTTTTTT
CASSLDSMNTGELFF
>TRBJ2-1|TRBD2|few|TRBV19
TGTGCCAGTAGTCCCGGGACTAGCGGCGAGCAGTTCTTC
CASSPGTSGEQFF
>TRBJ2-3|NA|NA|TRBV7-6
TGTGCCAGCAGCTCCAGCACAGATACGCAGTATTTT
CASSSSTDTQYF
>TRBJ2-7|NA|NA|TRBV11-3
TGTGCCAGCAGCCGCCCTCTTAACTACGAGCAGTACTTC
CASSRPLNYEQYF
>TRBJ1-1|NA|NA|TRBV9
TGTGCCAGCAGCGTAGGAGGGCTTCTCACTGAAGCTTTCTTT
CASSVGGLLTEAFF